The 6 T cell receptor beta chains listed next were all sequenced from one sample in a study of T cells in Graves' hyperthyroidism and ophthalmopathy. Amplified TCR beta CDR3 regions derived from RNA transcripts. A first-round RT-PCR of the TCR CDR3 used the HTBI primer set. Using its own MiXCR run on the multiplex PCR reads, TCRdb lists one record per CDR3 protein. The repertoire consists of some 300,000 distinct CDR3 sequences, with approximately 19% occurring once and the leading ten covering approximately 37%. Sequenced: blood. These receptors came from a man aged 45-65 years with Graves' ophthalmopathy.

This clonotype was observed a few times. The genes are TRBV9 and TRBJ2-2; D ambiguous. The germline CDR1 and CDR2 sequences are SGDLS and YYNGEE. Trimming left V 0 bases short and J 6 bases short, with 3 bases between. The CDR3 contains 12 residues. The CDR3 is CASSVDSGELFF. The CDR3, as DNA: TGTGCCAGCAGCGTAGATTCCGGGGAGCTGTTTTTT.

This clonotype has just a few counts. The rearrangement uses TRBV6-1 and TRBJ2-2, with 13 bases fitting TRBD2. Germline lookup yields CDR1 MNHNS and CDR2 SASEGT. V gave up 6 bases and J gave up 6 bases; unmatched junction bases: 4. The CDR3 extends over 15 amino acids. CDR3 amino acids: CASRLAGGLAGELFF. The CDR3 DNA sequence: TGTGCCAGCAGACTAGCGGGAGGGCTCGCCGGGGAGCTGTTTTTT.

In this sample, this clonotype turned up a few times. The V gene is TRBV5-6, the J gene TRBJ2-5; tentatively, D is TRBD2 (6 bases). Trimming removed 2 bases at V and 0 bases at J, with 11 bases between. Germline loops: CDR1 SGHDT, CDR2 YYEEEE. The CDR3 spans 15 residues. CDR3 loop: CASSLLASDQETQYF. Here the CDR3 DNA reads TGTGCCAGCAGCTTACTGGCTAGCGACCAAGAGACCCAGTACTTC.

This clonotype occurred many times. The genes are TRBV11-2 and TRBJ1-4; no clear D. CDR1 SGHAT and CDR2 FQNNGV come from the germline V gene. The CDR3 totals 15 residues. The V end was cut by 4 bases, the J end by 2 bases, with 11 bases between. The chain's CDR3 is CASSYLGGTNEKLFF. CDR3 coding DNA: TGTGCCAGCAGCTACCTTGGTGGCACTAATGAAAAACTGTTTTTT.

V gene TRBV20-1 combines with J gene TRBJ2-7; 7 nucleotides match TRBD2. This CDR3 has 15 residues. CDR1 is DFQATT, CDR2 SNEGSKA, per germline (reference sequence). With V trimmed by 0 bases and J by 3 bases, 8 bases remained unmatched. In DNA form, the CDR3 reads TGCAGTGCTAGAGATCCCTCCGGGGGGAACTACGAGCAGTACTTC. Translating gives CSARDPSGGNYEQYF.

Many counts were recorded for this clonotype. The rearrangement joins TRBV11-2 to TRBJ1-6, with D unresolved. CDR1 and CDR2 (germline): SGHAT, FQNNGV. The CDR3 contains 14 residues. Trimming shortened V by 5 bases and J by 8 bases, and 13 bases separated the two germline ends. The CDR3 nucleotides are TGTGCCAGCAGCACCAGACCTAGGGATTCACCCCTCCACTTT. This encodes CASSTRPRDSPLHF. Full variable domain (outside the CDR3, taken from reference TRBV11-2 and TRBJ1-6): EAGVAQSPRYKIIEKRQSVAFWCNPISGHATLYWYQQILGQGPKLLIQFQNNGVVDDSQLPKDRFSAERLKGVDSTLKIQPAKLEDSAVYLCASSTRPRDSPLHFGNGTRLTVT.